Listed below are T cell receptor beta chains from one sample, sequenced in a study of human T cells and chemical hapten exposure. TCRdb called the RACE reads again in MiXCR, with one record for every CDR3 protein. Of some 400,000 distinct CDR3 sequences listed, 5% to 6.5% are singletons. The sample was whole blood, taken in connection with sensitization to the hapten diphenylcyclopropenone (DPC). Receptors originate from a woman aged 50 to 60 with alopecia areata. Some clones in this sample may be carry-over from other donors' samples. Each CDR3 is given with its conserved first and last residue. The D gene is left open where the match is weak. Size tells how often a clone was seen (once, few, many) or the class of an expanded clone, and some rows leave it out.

TGTGCCTCCGGGGGGGTAGCGGACAATGAGCAGTTCTTC CASGGVADNEQFF TRBJ2-1 TRBD2 TRBV11-2 -
TGTGCCAGTTTACTAGCGGGGGCCACAGATACGCAGTATTTT CASLLAGATDTQYF TRBJ2-3 TRBD2 TRBV7-2 many
TGTGCCAGCAGCTTAACGGCTGACGTAGGGCAGTACTTC CASSLTADVGQYF TRBJ2-7 - TRBV11-2 -
TGCGCCAGCAGCTTGAGGCCGGGAGAGACCCAGTACTTC CASSLRPGETQYF TRBJ2-5 - TRBV5-1 -
TGTGCCAGCAGTGAAAAGGGGACAGTTCCTACGGCCTGGCAGTACTTC CASSEKGTVPTAWQYF TRBJ2-7 TRBD1 TRBV6-1 many
TGTGCCAGCAGCTTAGCTAATGGGAACACTGAAGCTTTCTTT CASSLANGNTEAFF TRBJ1-1 - TRBV7-8 -
TGTGCCAGCACCCGGCCAGGGGGCTACAATGAGCAGTTCTTC CASTRPGGYNEQFF TRBJ2-1 TRBD1 TRBV2 -
TGTGCCAGCAGTCCCTCCTCCGGGAGGGCCTCAGATACGCAGTATTTT CASSPSSGRASDTQYF TRBJ2-3 TRBD2 TRBV28 few
TGTGCCAGCATCAAGGGAATGTCCTACAATGAGCAGTTCTTC CASIKGMSYNEQFF TRBJ2-1 - TRBV27 many
TGTGCCTGGACCGGACCGGGGGGGACAGATACGCAGTATTTT CAWTGPGGTDTQYF TRBJ2-3 TRBD2 TRBV30 -
TGTGCCAGTAGTATAGACACCCAGGGTTACTACGAGCAGTACTTC CASSIDTQGYYEQYF TRBJ2-7 - TRBV19 many
TGCAGTGCCCGAGGGAGATCGGGGGCTTTCTTT CSARGRSGAFF TRBJ1-1 - TRBV20-1 few
TGTGCCAGCAGATCAAGACAGGGGGAAAAATCACCCCTCCACTTT CASRSRQGEKSPLHF TRBJ1-6 TRBD1 TRBV6-5 many
TGTGCCAGCAGTTTCGGCAGCGGGAGGGCAGAGACCCAGTACTTC CASSFGSGRAETQYF TRBJ2-5 TRBD2 TRBV28 many
TGTGCCAGCAGTTACGTGGGAGTCAACCCCCCGGACGAGCAGTACTTC CASSYVGVNPPDEQYF TRBJ2-7 - TRBV6-5 many
TGTGCCAGCGGAGGCCTCGAGGGCGGGAGGGCCGAGCAGTACTTC CASGGLEGGRAEQYF TRBJ2-7 TRBD2 TRBV25-1 many
TGCAGCGTTGATGAGGGCGGAGGAAGAGGAGAGCAGTACTTC CSVDEGGGRGEQYF TRBJ2-7 - TRBV29-1 many
TGTGCCAGCAGCCCGGGGACAGCGCGGGAAGCTTTCTTT CASSPGTAREAFF TRBJ1-1 TRBD1 TRBV7-3 -
TGTGCCAGCAGTGAAGCGCCCCATGGGCCCCAGCATTTT CASSEAPHGPQHF TRBJ1-5 - TRBV6-1 -
TGTGCCAGCTCACCACTAGCGGGCTACACAGATACGCAGTATTTT CASSPLAGYTDTQYF TRBJ2-3 TRBD2 TRBV7-9 many
TGCAGTGCTAGAGAAATAACTAGCGGGAGGAAAAACATTCAGTACTTC CSAREITSGRKNIQYF TRBJ2-4 TRBD2 TRBV20-1 many
TGCAGTGCTAGAGTTGGGGCCAACGTCCTGACTTTC CSARVGANVLTF TRBJ2-6 - TRBV20-1 many
TGTGCCAGCAGCTTTGCCGGGACAGGGGAAAGGAACTATGGCTACACCTTC CASSFAGTGERNYGYTF TRBJ1-2 TRBD1 TRBV7-9 many
TGTGCCAGCAGCTTTGGAAGTAACTATGGCTACACCTTC CASSFGSNYGYTF TRBJ1-2 - TRBV11-3 many
TGTGCCAGCAGACCCCGGGACAGTCGCTACGAGCAGTACTTC CASRPRDSRYEQYF TRBJ2-7 TRBD1 TRBV28 -
TGCGCCAGCAGCTTGGTTGGGGCAGGGGCTGGGACTGAAGCTTTCTTT CASSLVGAGAGTEAFF TRBJ1-1 - TRBV5-1 many
TGTGCCAGCAGCCAAGGGCGGGGCCCCTACGAGCAGTACTTC CASSQGRGPYEQYF TRBJ2-7 - TRBV3-1 many
TGTGCCAGCAGCTTAGACTCGTGGACGGGTAGCAATCAGCCCCAGCATTTT CASSLDSWTGSNQPQHF TRBJ1-5 - TRBV7-6 -
TGTGCCAGCAGCTTGAAGGATCGCACAGATACGCAGTATTTT CASSLKDRTDTQYF TRBJ2-3 - TRBV11-2 many
TGTGCCAGCAGCCTACCGGGACAGGGCTTCCGTTTTAGCAATCAGCCCCAGCATTTT CASSLPGQGFRFSNQPQHF TRBJ1-5 TRBD1 TRBV4-2 many
TGTGCCAGCACCCTAATGGGGAACACCGGGGAGCTGTTTTTT CASTLMGNTGELFF TRBJ2-2 - TRBV12-3/TRBV12-4 many
TGTGCCAGCAGCTCAGGACAGGGCCACACAGATACGCAGTATTTT CASSSGQGHTDTQYF TRBJ2-3 TRBD1 TRBV5-6 many
TGTGCCACCAGCAGAGATCGACGGGGGTACGAGCAGTACTTC CATSRDRRGYEQYF TRBJ2-7 - TRBV15 few
TGTGCCACCAGCAGAGATTTCACCTCTGGAAACACCATATATTTT CATSRDFTSGNTIYF TRBJ1-3 - TRBV15 many
TGTGCCAGCAGCACCTCCTTTCGGACAGGGGGGAATTCACCCCTCCACTTT CASSTSFRTGGNSPLHF TRBJ1-6 TRBD1 TRBV7-2 few
TGTGCCGCGTCGGGTCAGGACTATGGCTACACCTTC CAASGQDYGYTF TRBJ1-2 - TRBV6-1 few
TGTGCCAGCAGTGTTCCACGTGAACAGGGGTACCAAGAGACCCAGTACTTC CASSVPREQGYQETQYF TRBJ2-5 TRBD1 TRBV28 few
TGTGCCAGCAGCTCCAGCGGTCTAATGGGGGAACAAGAGACCCAGTACTTC CASSSSGLMGEQETQYF TRBJ2-5 - TRBV13 -
TGTGCCAGCAGCGCAAGGGACAGAACCTACGAGCAGTACTTC CASSARDRTYEQYF TRBJ2-7 TRBD1 TRBV13 many
TGCAGCGTTGTGTCAGGGGCTTCTTTAACCGGGGAGCTGTTTTTT CSVVSGASLTGELFF TRBJ2-2 - TRBV29-1 -
TGTGCCAGCGGCTTACCCGGGATGCCCCAGCATTTT CASGLPGMPQHF TRBJ1-5 - TRBV28 few
TGTGCCAGCAGTGAAGCGACAGGAAATCAGCCCCAGCATTTT CASSEATGNQPQHF TRBJ1-5 - TRBV2 many
TGTGCCAGCAGTTACGGGATTAACCGGGGGGCTTTCTTT CASSYGINRGAFF TRBJ1-1 - TRBV12-3/TRBV12-4 many
TGCAGCGTTGAAGATGAAGGGGGGATGAACACTGAAGCTTTCTTT CSVEDEGGMNTEAFF TRBJ1-1 - TRBV29-1 many
TGCAGCGTTGAATGGGCGGGGCTAGGCACTGAAGCTTTCTTT CSVEWAGLGTEAFF TRBJ1-1 - TRBV29-1 few
TGTGCCACCAGCAGAGATCGGCAGGGCACTGAAGCTTTCTTT CATSRDRQGTEAFF TRBJ1-1 - TRBV15 once
TGTGCCAGCAGTTTGAATGGGAACACCGAGCAGTACTTC CASSLNGNTEQYF TRBJ2-7 - TRBV12-3/TRBV12-4 many
TGTGCCAGCAGCTTGGTCGGGGGGTATAATTCACCCCTCCACTTT CASSLVGGYNSPLHF TRBJ1-6 - TRBV5-4 -
TGCAGTGCCCGATCGGGGGGATCCATCACTGAAGCTTTCTTT CSARSGGSITEAFF TRBJ1-1 - TRBV20-1 many
TGTGCCAGTGGGTGGGGATCCACAGAGACCCAGTACTTC CASGWGSTETQYF TRBJ2-5 - TRBV6-5 few
TGTGCCAGCAGCGTAGTCCCCCCCGGTGAAGGGGCCCTAGCCAAAAACATTCAGTACTTC CASSVVPPGEGALAKNIQYF TRBJ2-4 - TRBV9 many
TGCAGTGCCCCCCGAATAGGGGGATCTCCCTATGGCTACACCTTC CSAPRIGGSPYGYTF TRBJ1-2 - TRBV20-1 many
TGCAGTGCTAGAGATGGGACAGGCTCTTTTGGAAACACCATATATTTT CSARDGTGSFGNTIYF TRBJ1-3 TRBD1 TRBV20-1 few
TGTGCCAGCAGTTCCTCGACAGACGGCTACTATGGCTACACCTTC CASSSSTDGYYGYTF TRBJ1-2 - TRBV27 few
TGCAGCGTTGATACTGGCGGGATGCAAGAGACCCAGTACTTC CSVDTGGMQETQYF TRBJ2-5 - TRBV29-1 -